These 9 T cell receptor beta chains originate from one sample sequenced in a study of blood T cell repertoires in COVID-19. The table came from immunoSEQ multiplex PCR; TCRdb's copy has only in-frame clones and leaves some out. This table has roughly 230,000 clones, about 80% appearing once. Sample: peripheral blood. These receptors came from a man aged 45-65 years with active or convalescent COVID-19.

The rearrangement links TRBV30 to TRBJ1-1; D remains ambiguous. Trimming removed 2 bases at V and 0 bases at J, with 7 bases between. Germline V gene lookup returns CDR1 GTSNPN and CDR2 SVGIG (reference sequence). This CDR3 comprises 13 residues. The CDR3 DNA follows: TGTGCCTGGAGTAAGTCGGTGAACACTGAAGCTTTCTTT. Residues: CAWSKSVNTEAFF.

The J gene is TRBJ2-1, the V gene TRBV7-7, with 9 nucleotides matching TRBD2. J gave up 7 bases and V 5 bases, and 9 bases lay outside the gene matches. Germline CDR1 SSHAT, CDR2 FNYEAQ (reference sequence). CDR3 size: 15 residues. This CDR3 is CASSLMRGGGNEQFF. In nucleotides, the CDR3 is TGTGCCAGCAGCCTCATGCGCGGGGGGGGGAATGAGCAGTTCTTC.

The chain recombines TRBV21-1 with TRBJ2-3; TRBD2, the table's D call, was not compared with the DNA. TRBV21-1 is labeled a pseudogene. CDR3 length: 15 amino acids. The DNA of the CDR3 is TGTGCCAGCAGCAACCGGGGGGGAAGCACAGATACGCAGTATTTT. Protein: CASSNRGGSTDTQYF.

V gene TRBV18 combines with J gene TRBJ2-1; TRBD1 matches at 10 bases. V lost 2 bases to trimming and J lost 8 bases; unmatched junction nucleotides: 6. The CDR3 is 15 residues long. CDR1 is KGHSH, CDR2 LQKENI, per germline. In DNA, the CDR3 is TGTGCCAGCTCACCAACAAGGACAGGGGGGTATGAGCAGTTCTTC. Translation: CASSPTRTGGYEQFF.

The chain uses TRBV2 and TRBJ2-3; 13 positions match TRBD2. Unmatched junction bases numbered 4, after V lost 7 bases and J lost 3 bases. This CDR3 contains 15 residues. In germline, CDR1 is SNHLY, CDR2 FYNNEI. The CDR3 nucleotides are TGTGCCAGCACCATACTAGCGGGGGGGACAGATACGCAGTATTTT. Translated, it gives CASTILAGGTDTQYF. Full variable domain (remainder filled in from reference TRBV2 and TRBJ2-3): EPEVTQTPSHQVTQMGQEVILRCVPISNHLYFYWYRQILGQKVEFLVSFYNNEISEKSEIFDDQFSVERPDGSNFTLKIRSTKLEDSAMYFCASTILAGGTDTQYFGPGTRLTVL.

The chain is built from TRBV6-1 and TRBJ1-1; 9 nucleotides agree with TRBD1. This CDR3 comprises 15 residues. CDR1 is MNHNS and CDR2 is SASEGT in the germline V gene. Trimming at V came to 2 bases and at J to 4 bases, leaving 5 bases not matched to a gene. CDR3: CASSELGQGVTEAFF. The CDR3 bases are TGTGCCAGCAGTGAATTGGGACAGGGAGTCACTGAAGCTTTCTTT.

This clone was seen a single time. The chain is built from TRBV23-1 and TRBJ1-2, with D perhaps TRBD1 (6 bases). TRBV23-1 is labeled an ORF, and its function is uncertain. The CDR3 consists of 13 residues. Between the trimmed V and J ends, which lost 9 bases and 0 bases, there was a span of 11 bases. CDR3 region: CARKGGANYGYTF. CDR3 coding DNA: TGCGCCAGAAAAGGGGGAGCTAACTATGGCTACACCTTC.

This sequence joins TRBV4-2 and TRBJ2-1; 8 nucleotides match TRBD2. The germline CDR1 and CDR2 sequences are LGHNA and YNFKEQ. The ends lost 1 base at V and 0 bases at J; junction bases unmatched: 5. The CDR3 runs to 17 residues. CDR3 coding DNA: TGTGCCAGCAGCCAAGGAGGCGGGAGGACCTCCTACAATGAGCAGTTCTTC. Its translation is CASSQGGGRTSYNEQFF.

The CDR3 reads CASTPDRDRGPIHSYNEQFF. Here the CDR3 DNA reads TGTGCCAGCACCCCCGACCGGGACAGGGGGCCGATTCACTCCTACAATGAGCAGTTCTTC. This chain joins TRBV6-2 or TRBV6-3 and TRBJ2-1; 12 nucleotides line up with TRBD1. This CDR3 region has 20 residues. CDR1 is MNHEY and CDR2 is SVGEGT in the germline V gene. V shed 7 bases and J 0 bases; nucleotides not matched to a gene: 16.